A selection of T cell receptor beta chains follows, all from one sample in a study of blood T cell repertoires in COVID-19. Assay: immunoSEQ multiplex PCR; the TCRdb copy retains only in-frame clones and omits some. The sample lists 300,000 or so clones, more than 75% occurring once. Sequenced material: peripheral blood. These receptors were obtained from a man between 70 and 80 years old with acute or convalescent COVID-19. CDR3s include the opening cysteine and the closing phenylalanine or tryptophan. The D gene is left open where the match is weak. Part of the rows lack a size; the others show once, few, many or a class for expanded clones.

j_call: TRBJ1-6; v_call: TRBV28; clone_size: -; d_call: -; cdr3_aa: CASSSETGWGSYNSPLHF; cdr3_nt: TGTGCCAGCAGTTCAGAGACAGGTTGGGGGTCCTATAATTCACCCCTCCACTTT
j_call: TRBJ2-3; v_call: TRBV20-1; clone_size: -; d_call: -; cdr3_aa: CSASRTGDTQYF; cdr3_nt: TGCAGTGCTAGTCGTACGGGAGATACGCAGTATTTT
j_call: TRBJ2-3; v_call: TRBV5-1; clone_size: once; d_call: TRBD2; cdr3_aa: CASSLAASGDSTDTQYF; cdr3_nt: TGCGCCAGCAGCTTGGCCGCTAGCGGGGACAGCACAGATACGCAGTATTTT
j_call: TRBJ2-3; v_call: TRBV5-4; clone_size: -; d_call: TRBD2; cdr3_aa: CASGGGATYTQYF; cdr3_nt: TGTGCCAGTGGCGGGGGGGCCACGTATACGCAGTATTTT
j_call: TRBJ1-2; v_call: TRBV2; clone_size: -; d_call: TRBD1; cdr3_aa: CASRRGQFYGYTF; cdr3_nt: TGTGCCAGCAGAAGGGGACAGTTCTATGGCTACACCTTC
j_call: TRBJ2-3; v_call: TRBV30; clone_size: -; d_call: TRBD2; cdr3_aa: CAWSPSNGGAGETQYF; cdr3_nt: TGTGCCTGGAGTCCATCCAACGGGGGGGCCGGCGAGACGCAGTATTTT
j_call: TRBJ2-7; v_call: TRBV15; clone_size: -; d_call: -; cdr3_aa: CATSRVGSPVFSSYEQYF; cdr3_nt: TGTGCCACCAGCAGAGTAGGGAGTCCTGTTTTTAGCTCCTACGAGCAGTACTTC
j_call: TRBJ2-5; v_call: TRBV29-1; clone_size: -; d_call: TRBD2; cdr3_aa: CSVGPPLAGGLETQYF; cdr3_nt: TGCAGCGTCGGCCCCCCACTAGCGGGAGGTCTGGAGACCCAGTACTTC
j_call: TRBJ2-7; v_call: TRBV10-3; clone_size: -; d_call: TRBD1; cdr3_aa: CAIKVTQGAEEQYF; cdr3_nt: TGTGCCATCAAGGTTACACAGGGGGCCGAGGAGCAGTACTTC
j_call: TRBJ2-7; v_call: TRBV28; clone_size: -; d_call: TRBD1; cdr3_aa: CASRRDRGNSYEQYF; cdr3_nt: TGTGCCAGCAGACGGGACAGAGGAAACTCCTACGAGCAGTACTTC
j_call: TRBJ1-1; v_call: TRBV4-3; clone_size: -; d_call: -; cdr3_aa: CASSPRSETEAFF; cdr3_nt: TGCGCCAGCAGCCCCAGAAGCGAGACTGAAGCTTTCTTT
j_call: TRBJ2-3; v_call: TRBV5-1; clone_size: -; d_call: TRBD2; cdr3_aa: CASRRTSGSTDTQYF; cdr3_nt: TGCGCCAGCAGACGGACTAGCGGGAGCACAGATACGCAGTATTTT
j_call: TRBJ1-3; v_call: TRBV7-9; clone_size: few; d_call: -; cdr3_aa: CASELLSGNTIYF; cdr3_nt: TGTGCCAGCGAACTCCTCTCTGGAAACACCATATATTTT
j_call: TRBJ2-7; v_call: TRBV6-5; clone_size: -; d_call: -; cdr3_aa: CASSQTYRDNLEQYF; cdr3_nt: TGTGCCAGCAGCCAGACCTACCGTGACAACCTCGAGCAGTACTTC
j_call: TRBJ1-6; v_call: TRBV27; clone_size: once; d_call: -; cdr3_aa: CASSAPNLGNSPLHF; cdr3_nt: TGTGCCAGCAGTGCCCCAAACCTCGGTAATTCACCCCTCCACTTT
j_call: TRBJ2-7; v_call: TRBV2; clone_size: -; d_call: -; cdr3_aa: CASRVYEQYF; cdr3_nt: TGTGCCAGCCGGGTATACGAGCAGTACTTC
j_call: TRBJ2-3; v_call: TRBV4-2; clone_size: -; d_call: TRBD2; cdr3_aa: CASSWGLAGADTQYF; cdr3_nt: TGTGCCAGCAGCTGGGGACTAGCGGGGGCAGATACGCAGTATTTT
j_call: TRBJ1-6; v_call: TRBV19; clone_size: few; d_call: TRBD1; cdr3_aa: CASSLFPGTEDSPLHF; cdr3_nt: TGTGCCAGTAGTCTGTTTCCCGGGACAGAAGATTCACCCCTCCACTTT
j_call: TRBJ2-5; v_call: TRBV14; clone_size: -; d_call: -; cdr3_aa: CASSEQDYQETQYF; cdr3_nt: TGTGCCAGCAGCGAACAGGATTACCAAGAGACCCAGTACTTC
j_call: TRBJ1-2; v_call: TRBV5-1; clone_size: -; d_call: -; cdr3_aa: CASSWQTGAGAGDGYTF; cdr3_nt: TGCGCCAGCAGCTGGCAGACCGGGGCCGGGGCGGGGGATGGCTACACCTTC
j_call: TRBJ2-7; v_call: TRBV10-3; clone_size: -; d_call: -; cdr3_aa: CAISPRDSPSGEQYF; cdr3_nt: TGTGCCATCAGTCCCCGGGACTCTCCGTCTGGCGAGCAGTACTTC
j_call: TRBJ1-3; v_call: TRBV5-1; clone_size: -; d_call: -; cdr3_aa: CASSIDSTPGNTIYF; cdr3_nt: TGCGCCAGCAGCATTGACAGTACTCCTGGAAACACCATATATTTT
j_call: TRBJ2-2; v_call: TRBV11-1; clone_size: once; d_call: TRBD2; cdr3_aa: CASSKGGGPTGELFF; cdr3_nt: TGTGCCAGCAGCAAGGGCGGGGGGCCCACCGGGGAGCTGTTTTTT